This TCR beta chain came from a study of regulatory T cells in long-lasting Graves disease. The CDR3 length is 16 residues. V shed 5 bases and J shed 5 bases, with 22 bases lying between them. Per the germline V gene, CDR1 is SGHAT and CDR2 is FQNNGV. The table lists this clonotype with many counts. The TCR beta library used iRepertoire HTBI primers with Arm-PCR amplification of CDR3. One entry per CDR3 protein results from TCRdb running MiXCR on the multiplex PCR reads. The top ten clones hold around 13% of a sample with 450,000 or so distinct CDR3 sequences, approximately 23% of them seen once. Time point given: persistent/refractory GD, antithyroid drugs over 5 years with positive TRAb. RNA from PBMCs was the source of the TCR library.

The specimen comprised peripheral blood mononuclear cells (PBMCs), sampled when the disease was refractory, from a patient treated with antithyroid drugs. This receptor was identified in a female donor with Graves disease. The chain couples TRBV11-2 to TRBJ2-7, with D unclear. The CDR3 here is CASSPLQQTRSHEQYF. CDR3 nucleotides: TGTGCCAGCAGCCCCCTTCAGCAGACCAGGTCCCACGAGCAGTACTTC. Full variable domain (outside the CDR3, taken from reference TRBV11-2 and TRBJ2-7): EAGVAQSPRYKIIEKRQSVAFWCNPISGHATLYWYQQILGQGPKLLIQFQNNGVVDDSQLPKDRFSAERLKGVDSTLKIQPAKLEDSAVYLCASSPLQQTRSHEQYFGPGTRLTVT.